This T cell receptor (beta chain) came from a study of CXCR3-negative and CXCR3-positive naive CD8 T cells. General observations from the study: TRBV-TRBJ usage matched between naive CXCR3-negative and CXCR3-positive cells but not between memory cells.

TRB cDNA libraries were made by UMI-labeled 5' RACE. TCRdb re-called the 5' RACE reads and catalogs CDR3 proteins one per entry, DNA excluded. The table lists 60,000 or so distinct CDR3 sequences. Every CD8+ subset sample held 300,000 flow-sorted cells, done in triplicate. Details on this clonotype: Antigen specificity is unknown.

This CDR3 is built from 13 residues. The germline gives CDR1 LGHNA, CDR2 YSLEER. Sequenced material: memory CD8+ T cells from blood. This TCR was recovered from a human donor in good health. Some clones in this sample may be carry-over from other donors' samples. The rearrangement uses TRBV4-3 and TRBJ2-3. CDR3 residues: CASSQTRADTQYF.